These 16 T cell receptor beta chains were sequenced from one sample in a study of CD8+ T cells in alopecia areata. Stated treatment: oral pan-JAK inhibitor, 5-10 mg twice daily. The authors extracted RNA and reverse transcribed it into cDNA as the sequencing template. Method: immunoSEQ multiplex PCR; TCRdb's copy keeps in-frame clones and lacks some. This table holds over 120,000 clones, 45% to 65% found once. The sample in question was CD8+ T cells sorted from blood, obtained at week 4, from a patient treated with tofacitinib. The receptors here all came from a human donor with alopecia areata.

This chain joins TRBV4-1 and TRBJ2-1; maybe TRBD1 (6 bases). V was shortened by 0 bases and J by 7 bases, with 13 bases between the two germline ends. The CDR3 extends over 15 amino acids. CDR1 MGHRA and CDR2 YSYEKL come from the germline V gene. CDR3 nucleotide sequence: TGCGCCAGCAGCCAAGACAGGGGCGCTCGAAATGAGCAGTTCTTC. It specifies CASSQDRGARNEQFF.

The V call is TRBV7-8, the J call TRBJ2-7; 7 nucleotides line up with TRBD2. Germline values: CDR1 SGHVS, CDR2 FQNEAQ. The V segment lost 0 bases and the J segment 4 bases; nucleotides outside the gene matches: 6. The CDR3 contains 15 residues. CDR3 coding DNA: TGTGCCAGCAGCTTAGCGGGAGGGATTGGGTACGAGCAGTACTTC. Its protein product is CASSLAGGIGYEQYF.

This chain links TRBV30 with TRBJ2-1; the D is unclear. There are 14 residues in the CDR3. In germline, CDR1 is GTSNPN, CDR2 SVGIG (reference sequence). V dropped 2 bases and J dropped 0 bases, with 8 bases sitting between them. In nucleotides, the CDR3 is TGTGCCTGGAGTACCTGGAGCTCCTACAATGAGCAGTTCTTC. It specifies CAWSTWSSYNEQFF. The full variable domain, in which reference TRBV30 and TRBJ2-1 provide the parts outside the CDR3, is SQTIHQWPATLVQPVGSPLSLECTVEGTSNPNLYWYRQAAGRGLQLLFYSVGIGQISSEVPQNLSASRPQDRQFILSSKKLLLSDSGFYLCAWSTWSSYNEQFFGPGTRLTVL.

This clone was seen just once. The chain links TRBV27 to TRBJ2-3; 7 positions agree with TRBD1. The germline CDR1 and CDR2 sequences are MNHEY and SMNVEV (reference sequence). The V and J ends lost 2 bases and 3 bases, in that order; junction bases with no gene match: 8. The CDR3 loop spans 16 amino acids. The chain's CDR3 is CASSLDRDEGTDTQYF. DNA of the CDR3: TGTGCCAGCAGTTTAGACAGGGATGAAGGGACAGATACGCAGTATTTT.

V is TRBV5-4 and J is TRBJ2-3; weak D call: TRBD2 (7 bases). CDR1 SGHNT and CDR2 YYREEE come from the germline V gene (reference sequence). Trimming shortened V by 0 bases and J by 4 bases, and 12 bases separated the two germline ends. The CDR3 contains 15 residues. The CDR3 nucleotides read TGTGCCAGCAGCTTGGTAGGGGGGGCCCCAGATACGCAGTATTTT. Protein: CASSLVGGAPDTQYF.

The chain has TRBV29-1 and TRBJ2-5; 9 bases align to TRBD1. Per germline, CDR1 SQVTM and CDR2 ANQGSEA. Trimming took 0 bases from V and 4 from J; bases not matched to a gene: 6. The CDR3 covers 15 residues. For the CDR3, the DNA is TGCAGCGTTGAAGATAGTTGGACAGGGGCAGAGACCCAGTACTTC. Translated: CSVEDSWTGAETQYF.

The chain couples TRBV19 to TRBJ2-7; D is ambiguous. Trimming shortened V by 10 bases and J by 5 bases, and 15 bases separated the two germline ends. The germline V gene encodes CDR1 LNHDA and CDR2 SQIVND (reference sequence). This CDR3 is built from 12 residues. CDR3 DNA sequence: TGTGCCAAGGACGGACGGTCCCACGAGCAGTACTTC. Its protein is CAKDGRSHEQYF.

This chain links TRBV7-9 with TRBJ1-1, with TRBD1 matching over 7 bases. This CDR3 is built from 15 residues. V lost 7 bases to trimming and J lost 0 bases; unmatched junction nucleotides: 8. Germline CDR1 is SEHNR and CDR2 is FQNEAQ (reference sequence). The CDR3 region is CASTPLGTVNTEAFF. In DNA form, the CDR3 reads TGTGCCAGCACCCCCTTGGGGACAGTGAACACTGAAGCTTTCTTT.

The chain is built from TRBV6-5 and TRBJ2-3; D gene unclear. The V and J ends lost 0 bases and 2 bases respectively, with 12 bases between them. The CDR3 is made up of 16 amino acids. Germline V lookup: CDR1 MNHEY, CDR2 SVGAGI. As DNA, the CDR3 is TGTGCCAGCAGTTACTCATTCACACACCCCACAGATACGCAGTATTTT. It translates to CASSYSFTHPTDTQYF.

Comment on this clone: Other DNA sequences of this sample code for an identical CDR3. V gene TRBV7-6 combines with J gene TRBJ2-7; TRBD1 agrees at 7 bases. The V segment lost 4 bases and the J segment 2 bases; nucleotides outside the gene matches: 2. Germline V gene data show CDR1 as SGHVS and CDR2 as FNYEAQ. The CDR3 has 13 residues. CDR3 nucleotide sequence: TGTGCCAGCAGCTACAGGGGCACCTACGAGCAGTACTTC. It specifies CASSYRGTYEQYF.

This clone was picked up a small number of times. The chain carries TRBV7-8 and TRBJ2-7; D possibly uses TRBD1 or TRBD2 (5 bases each). Trimming removed 8 bases at V and 0 bases at J, with 11 bases between. Germline V lookup: CDR1 SGHVS, CDR2 FQNEAQ. This CDR3 comprises 13 residues. The CDR3 DNA sequence: TGTGCCAGCCGGGACGGATACTCCTACGAGCAGTACTTC. Its translation: CASRDGYSYEQYF.

V and J are TRBV29-1 and TRBJ2-7; tentatively, D is TRBD1 (5 bases). V dropped 7 bases and J dropped 2 bases, with 15 bases sitting between them. CDR3 length equals 13 residues. Germline V gives CDR1 SQVTM, CDR2 ANQGSEA. For the CDR3, the DNA is TGCAGCGCCTTTGGTGGGGCGACCTACGAGCAGTACTTC. It encodes CSAFGGATYEQYF.

The chain couples TRBV5-1 to TRBJ1-6, with 7 bases that match TRBD1. Losses at the gene ends were 5 bases for V and 14 bases for J; bases not matched to a gene: 16. CDR3 length: 15 amino acids. Germline loops: CDR1 SGHRS, CDR2 YFSETQ. The CDR3 nucleotides read TGCGCCAGCAGAGGGGAGACAGGGCCCGGGGGGACCCTCCACTTT. The encoded protein is CASRGETGPGGTLHF.

This chain uses TRBV7-9 with TRBJ2-7; D is uncertain. The CDR3 has 16 amino acids. Germline-derived CDR1 and CDR2 are SEHNR and FQNEAQ (reference sequence). V lost 11 bases to trimming and J lost 3 bases, with 26 bases between them. The CDR3 loop reads CALERQTLGNIYEQYF. CDR3 sequence (DNA): TGTGCCCTCGAACGGCAGACCTTGGGAAATATCTACGAGCAGTACTTC.

The CDR3 region has the DNA TGTGCCAGCAGCGCTCGACAGGTTTCTAGCACAGATACGCAGTATTTT. Protein sequence: CASSARQVSSTDTQYF. The chain combines TRBV5-4 with TRBJ2-3, with D perhaps matching TRBD1 (6 bases). Germline values: CDR1 SGHNT, CDR2 YYREEE (reference sequence). The CDR3 runs 16 residues. V was trimmed by 4 bases and J by 0 bases, leaving 15 bases between them.

This clone appeared a few times. The V call is TRBV7-9, the J call TRBJ2-1; D is possibly TRBD2 (5 bases). There are 14 residues in the CDR3. Germline-derived CDR1 and CDR2 are SEHNR and FQNEAQ (reference sequence). V was shortened by 5 bases and J by 9 bases, with 17 bases between the two germline ends. The CDR3 DNA reads TGTGCCAGCAGCCTCGCCGCCGGGGTTGTTGAGCAGTTCTTC. Translating gives CASSLAAGVVEQFF.